Following are 18 T cell receptor beta chains from one sample sequenced in a study of blood T cell repertoires in COVID-19. Clones were read by immunoSEQ multiplex PCR, and TCRdb kept only the in-frame ones, dropping some. This sample has hundreds of thousands of clones, with 75% to 90% found just once. The sequenced sample consisted of peripheral blood. The receptors come from a woman in her seventies with COVID-19, enrolled during active disease.

The chain has TRBV18 and TRBJ1-1, with 8 nucleotides matching TRBD1. The trim removed 5 bases at V and 11 bases at J, leaving 7 bases unmatched. Germline loops: CDR1 KGHSH, CDR2 LQKENI. CDR3 length equals 12 residues. CDR3: CASSATGDAAFF. The CDR3 DNA reads as TGTGCCAGCTCAGCGACAGGGGACGCGGCTTTCTTT.

The sample holds one count of this clone. This chain joins TRBV4-1 and TRBJ2-2; 7 nucleotides align to TRBD1. The CDR3 is made up of 15 amino acids. V lost 1 base and J lost 3; bases outside the gene matches: 2. CDR1 MGHRA and CDR2 YSYEKL come from the germline V gene. CDR3 DNA: TGCGCCAGCAGCCAAGGGGACAGAGACACCGGGGAGCTGTTTTTT. It yields the protein CASSQGDRDTGELFF.

The gene calls are TRBV10-3 and TRBJ2-7; perhaps TRBD2 as D (6 bases). Per the germline V gene, CDR1 is ENHRY and CDR2 is SYGVKD. This CDR3 is 13 amino acids long. V dropped 7 bases and J dropped 0 bases, with 10 bases sitting between them. CDR3 loop: CAINRGSSYEQYF. The CDR3 DNA follows: TGTGCCATCAATCGGGGGAGCTCCTACGAGCAGTACTTC.

The chain combines TRBV19 with TRBJ1-1; 8 bases align to TRBD1. Germline CDR1 LNHDA, CDR2 SQIVND (reference sequence). The CDR3 extends over 18 amino acids. The J segment lost 0 bases and the V segment lost 9 bases, leaving 18 bases of the junction unmatched. This CDR3 reads CASGQGTGRVPMNTEAFF. CDR3 in DNA: TGTGCCAGCGGACAGGGAACGGGGCGAGTTCCCATGAACACTGAAGCTTTCTTT.

The chain joins TRBV20-1 to TRBJ2-1, with a tentative D call TRBD1 (5 bases). The CDR3 sequence is 11 residues long. Trimming removed 2 bases at V and 8 bases at J, with 7 bases between. Germline V lookup: CDR1 DFQATT, CDR2 SNEGSKA (reference sequence). The CDR3 spells CSARKGDEQFF. The CDR3 region has the DNA TGCAGTGCTAGAAAAGGGGATGAGCAGTTCTTC.

The rearrangement joins TRBV27 to TRBJ1-1, with 8 nucleotides matching TRBD1. V was pared by 2 bases and J by 8 bases, with 7 bases of the junction left unmatched. The CDR3 sequence is 14 residues long. Germline V gives CDR1 MNHEY, CDR2 SMNVEV (reference sequence). DNA for the CDR3: TGTGCCAGCAGTTTAGGAGGACAGGGACGCGAAGCTTTCTTT. Translation gives CASSLGGQGREAFF.

CDR3 loop: CASRMGTGSWEKLFF. CDR3 DNA: TGTGCCAGCAGGATGGGGACAGGGAGTTGGGAAAAACTGTTTTTT. The chain links TRBV6-5 to TRBJ1-4; 9 bases map to TRBD1. The V and J ends lost 6 bases and 8 bases, in that order; junction bases with no gene match: 10. CDR3 length: 15 residues. Per germline, CDR1 MNHEY and CDR2 SVGAGI.

The chain employs TRBV5-4 and TRBJ2-7; D might be TRBD2 (7 bases). CDR1 and CDR2 (germline): SGHNT, YYREEE (reference sequence). This CDR3 spans 14 amino acids. Trimming shortened V by 4 bases and J by 3 bases, and 14 bases separated the two germline ends. CDR3 nucleotides: TGTGCCAGCAGCCACCGGGGGGCTCACTACGAGCAGTACTTC. The encoded protein is CASSHRGAHYEQYF. Full variable domain (remainder filled in from reference TRBV5-4 and TRBJ2-7): ETGVTQSPTHLIKTRGQQVTLRCSSQSGHNTVSWYQQALGQGPQFIFQYYREEENGRGNFPPRFSGLQFPNYSSELNVNALELDDSALYLCASSHRGAHYEQYFGPGTRLTVT.

This clone was found a few times. The rearrangement links TRBV7-2 to TRBJ2-6, with D perhaps TRBD1 (5 bases). The germline V gene has CDR1 SGHTA and CDR2 FQGNSA. The V end lost 6 bases, the J end lost 1 base, and 19 bases lay between the germline ends. The CDR3 runs to 18 residues. The CDR3 DNA reads as TGTGCCAGCAGTTGGCTGACAGTCAGGTCTTCTGGGGCCAACGTCCTGACTTTC. It specifies CASSWLTVRSSGANVLTF.

In its sample, this clone was seen a few times. The genes are TRBV7-2 and TRBJ1-1; D perhaps matches TRBD1 (6 bases). This CDR3 is built from 16 residues. Germline-derived CDR1 and CDR2 are SGHTA and FQGNSA. Trimming left V 0 bases short and J 0 bases short, with 11 bases between. The CDR3, as DNA: TGTGCCAGCAGCTTAGCGGGGACAACTATGAACACTGAAGCTTTCTTT. Residues: CASSLAGTTMNTEAFF.

V gene TRBV7-9 combines with J gene TRBJ2-7; 7 nucleotides agree with TRBD2. V dropped 5 bases and J dropped 0; count of bases not matched to a gene: 10. The CDR3 spans 16 residues. Germline lookup yields CDR1 SEHNR and CDR2 FQNEAQ (reference sequence). In DNA, the CDR3 is TGTGCCAGCAGCCTCGGGGAGGGCCCATACTCCTACGAGCAGTACTTC. This codes for CASSLGEGPYSYEQYF.

This rearrangement joins TRBV18 to TRBJ2-3, with TRBD2 matching 14 bases. CDR3 size: 16 residues. Germline loops: CDR1 KGHSH, CDR2 LQKENI. Germline trimming cut 6 bases from V and 6 bases from J; bases unmatched to any gene: 8. CDR3 residues: CASSPAGTSGSDTQYF. CDR3 nucleotide sequence: TGTGCCAGCTCCCCTGCCGGGACTAGCGGGAGCGATACGCAGTATTTT.

The chain is built from TRBV28 and TRBJ1-1; D is unresolved. Trimming left V 2 bases short and J 6 bases short, with 7 bases between. The CDR3 loop spans 12 amino acids. Germline assignment: CDR1 MDHEN and CDR2 SYDVKM. CDR3 sequence: CASSLRVSEAFF. CDR3 bases: TGTGCCAGCAGTTTACGAGTATCTGAAGCTTTCTTT.

The J gene is TRBJ2-3, the V gene TRBV9, with 7 positions matching TRBD1. The CDR3 extends over 14 amino acids. The germline gives CDR1 SGDLS, CDR2 YYNGEE. Unmatched junction bases numbered 4, after V lost 5 bases and J lost 1 base. CDR3 in amino acids: CASSEGGRTDTQYF. CDR3 nucleotide sequence: TGTGCCAGCAGTGAAGGGGGCCGCACAGATACGCAGTATTTT.

The chain combines TRBV11-2 with TRBJ1-1; TRBD1 matches 8 bases. This CDR3 has 14 residues. The germline gives CDR1 SGHAT, CDR2 FQNNGV. Trimming took 2 bases from V and 6 from J; bases not matched to a gene: 5. CDR3 bases: TGTGCCAGCAGCTTAACAGGGGGAAAAGCTGAAGCTTTCTTT. Encoded protein: CASSLTGGKAEAFF.

The V gene is TRBV5-1, the J gene TRBJ1-1; 10 bases are shared with TRBD1. CDR3 length equals 15 residues. From germline, CDR1 is SGHRS and CDR2 YFSETQ. V lost 3 bases to trimming and J lost 5 bases; unmatched junction nucleotides: 7. The DNA of the CDR3 is TGCGCCAGCAGCTCGACGGGACAGGGGACGACTGAAGCTTTCTTT. Amino acids: CASSSTGQGTTEAFF. The entire variable domain, with the rest obtained from reference TRBV5-1 and TRBJ1-1, is as follows: KAGVTQTPRYLIKTRGQQVTLSCSPISGHRSVSWYQQTPGQGLQFLFEYFSETQRNKGNFPGRFSGRQFSNSRSEMNVSTLELGDSALYLCASSSTGQGTTEAFFGQGTRLTVV.

This chain links TRBV10-2 with TRBJ1-2; D uncertain. Looked up from germline, CDR1 is WSHSY and CDR2 is SAAADI. The CDR3 sequence is 12 residues long. Trimming stripped 2 bases from V and 8 bases from J, with 9 bases between. Written as DNA, the CDR3 is TGCGCCAGCAGTGAGGGGAGACGGGGCTACACCTTC. It translates to CASSEGRRGYTF.

CDR3: CASSTREFPYEQYF. As DNA, the CDR3 is TGTGCCAGTAGTACCAGGGAATTCCCCTACGAGCAGTACTTC. The V call is TRBV19, the J call TRBJ2-7; D might be TRBD1 (5 bases). The germline V and J ends were trimmed by 4 bases and 2 bases, with 12 bases remaining between them. CDR1 and CDR2 from the germline V gene are LNHDA and SQIVND (reference sequence). The CDR3 is 14 residues long.